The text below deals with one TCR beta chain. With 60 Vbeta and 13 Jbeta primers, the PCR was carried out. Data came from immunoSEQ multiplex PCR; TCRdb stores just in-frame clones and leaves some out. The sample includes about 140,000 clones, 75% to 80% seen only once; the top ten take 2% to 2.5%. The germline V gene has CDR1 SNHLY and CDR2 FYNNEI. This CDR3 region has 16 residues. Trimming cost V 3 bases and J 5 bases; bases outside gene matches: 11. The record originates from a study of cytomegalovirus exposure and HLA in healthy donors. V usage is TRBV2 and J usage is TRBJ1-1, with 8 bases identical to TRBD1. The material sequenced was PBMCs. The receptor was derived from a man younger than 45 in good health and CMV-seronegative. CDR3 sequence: CASSDSAGGRGTEAFF. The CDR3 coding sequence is TGTGCCAGCAGTGATTCAGCAGGGGGCAGGGGAACTGAAGCTTTCTTT.